The TCR beta chain under discussion was sequenced for a study of T-cell memory formation after mild COVID-19. Constant-segment primers served in 5'RACE that generated TCR alpha and TCR beta cDNA libraries bearing sample barcodes and UMIs. Each CDR3 protein gets one entry after TCRdb re-called the 5' RACE reads with MiXCR. The sample shows about 470,000 distinct CDR3 sequences, over 15% of them seen only once. From germline, CDR1 is SGHVS and CDR2 FQNEAQ. The CDR3 is 20 residues long. Between the trimmed V and J ends, which lost 4 bases and 0 bases, there was a span of 24 bases. The chain has TRBV7-8 and TRBJ2-2; possible D gene TRBD1, 5 bases. Sequencing was done on a sample of PBMCs or a T cell subset sorted from them (not recorded which). This clonotype was obtained from an adult woman who had mild COVID-19 (a few samples of this study predate the infection). Cell type and time point are not known. The CDR3, as DNA: TGTGCCAGCAGCTCAGTTACCATAGGCTGGGGCTCAACGAACACCGGGGAGCTGTTTTTT. It translates to CASSSVTIGWGSTNTGELFF.